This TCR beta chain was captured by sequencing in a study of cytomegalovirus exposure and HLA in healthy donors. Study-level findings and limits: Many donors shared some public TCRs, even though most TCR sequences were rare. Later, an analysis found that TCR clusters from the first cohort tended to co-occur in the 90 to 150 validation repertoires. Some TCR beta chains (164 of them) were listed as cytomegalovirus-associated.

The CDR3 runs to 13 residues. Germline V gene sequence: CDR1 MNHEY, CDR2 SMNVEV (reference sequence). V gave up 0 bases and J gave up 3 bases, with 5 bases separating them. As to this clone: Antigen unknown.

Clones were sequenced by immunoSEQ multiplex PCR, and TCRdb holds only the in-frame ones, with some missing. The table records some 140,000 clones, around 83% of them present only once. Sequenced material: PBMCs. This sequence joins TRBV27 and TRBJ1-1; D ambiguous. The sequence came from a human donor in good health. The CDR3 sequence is CASSLSSYTEAFF. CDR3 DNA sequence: TGTGCCAGCAGTTTATCGTCATACACTGAAGCTTTCTTT.